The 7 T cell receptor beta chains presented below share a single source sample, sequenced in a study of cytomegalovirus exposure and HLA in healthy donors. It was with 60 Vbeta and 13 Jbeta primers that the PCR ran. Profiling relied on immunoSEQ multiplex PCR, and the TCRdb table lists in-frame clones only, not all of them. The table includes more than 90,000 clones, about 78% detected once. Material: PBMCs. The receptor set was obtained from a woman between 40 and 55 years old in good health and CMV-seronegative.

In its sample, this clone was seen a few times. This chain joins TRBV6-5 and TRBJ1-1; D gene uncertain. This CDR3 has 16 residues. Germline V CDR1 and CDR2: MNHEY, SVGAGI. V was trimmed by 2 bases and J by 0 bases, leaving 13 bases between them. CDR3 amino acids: CASSYGGRTLNTEAFF. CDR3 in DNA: TGTGCCAGCAGTTACGGTGGACGGACTTTGAACACTGAAGCTTTCTTT.

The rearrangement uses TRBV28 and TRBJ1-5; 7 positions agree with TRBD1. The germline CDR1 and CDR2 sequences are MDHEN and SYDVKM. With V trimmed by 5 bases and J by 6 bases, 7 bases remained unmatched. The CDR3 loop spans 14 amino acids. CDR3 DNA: TGTGCCAGCAGTCCCCGACAGGGTAGTCAGCCCCAGCATTTT. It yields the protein CASSPRQGSQPQHF.

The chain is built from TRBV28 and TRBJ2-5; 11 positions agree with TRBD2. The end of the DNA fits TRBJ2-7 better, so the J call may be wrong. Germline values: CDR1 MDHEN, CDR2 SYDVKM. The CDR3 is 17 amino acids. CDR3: CASSPPRPGLAAYEQYF. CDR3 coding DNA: TGTGCCAGCAGTCCCCCCCGACCGGGACTAGCGGCCTACGAGCAGTACTTC.

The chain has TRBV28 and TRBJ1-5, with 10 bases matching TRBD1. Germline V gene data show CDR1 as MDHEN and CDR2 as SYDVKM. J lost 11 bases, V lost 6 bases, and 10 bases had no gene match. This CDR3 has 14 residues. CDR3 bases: TGTGCCAGCAGCCCTCTCGGGACAGGGGTCACCCAGCATTTT. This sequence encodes CASSPLGTGVTQHF. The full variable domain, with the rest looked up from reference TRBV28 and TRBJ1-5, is DVKVTQSSRYLVKRTGEKVFLECVQDMDHENMFWYRQDPGLGLRLIYFSYDVKMKEKGDIPEGYSVSREKKERFSLILESASTNQTSMYLCASSPLGTGVTQHFGDGTRLSIL.

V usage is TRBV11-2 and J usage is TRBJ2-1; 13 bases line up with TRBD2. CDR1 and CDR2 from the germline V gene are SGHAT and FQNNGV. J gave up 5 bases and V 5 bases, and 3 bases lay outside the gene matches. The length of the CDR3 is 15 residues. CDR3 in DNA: TGTGCCAGCAGCCCGGGACTAGCGGGAAACAATGAGCAGTTCTTC. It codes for CASSPGLAGNNEQFF.

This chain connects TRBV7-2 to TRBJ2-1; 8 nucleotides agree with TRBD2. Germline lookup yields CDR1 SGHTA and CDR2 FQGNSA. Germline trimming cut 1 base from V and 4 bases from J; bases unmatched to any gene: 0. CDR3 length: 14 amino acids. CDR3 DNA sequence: TGTGCCAGCAGCTTAGGACTAGCGTACAATGAGCAGTTCTTC. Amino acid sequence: CASSLGLAYNEQFF.

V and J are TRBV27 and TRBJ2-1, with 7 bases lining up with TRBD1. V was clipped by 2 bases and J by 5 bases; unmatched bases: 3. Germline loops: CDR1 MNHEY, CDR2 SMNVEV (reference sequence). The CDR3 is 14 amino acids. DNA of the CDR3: TGTGCCAGCAGTTTAAGTGGGACAGACAATGAGCAGTTCTTC. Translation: CASSLSGTDNEQFF.